One TCR beta chain is described in this entry. Its target is unknown. These data are taken from a study of radiotherapy plus CTLA-4 blockade in lung cancer. The wider study: Objective responses were documented in about 19% of patients, with disease control in around 30%. The study's findings and limits: TCR clones from tumors expanded in blood after radiotherapy plus ipilimumab. In blood, early T cell clone dynamics reportedly predicted response best, together with interferon-beta.

In germline, CDR1 is SEHNR, CDR2 FQNEAQ (reference sequence). The CDR3 extends over 16 amino acids. Trimming pared 1 base from V and 0 bases from J, leaving 10 bases between. Chemo-refractory metastatic non-small-cell lung cancer patients underwent focal radiation alongside CTLA-4 blockade with ipilimumab. The table came from immunoSEQ multiplex PCR; TCRdb's copy has only in-frame clones and leaves some out. This table holds some 110,000 clones, around 85% found once. This chain uses TRBV7-9 with TRBJ1-5; possibly TRBD1 for D (6 bases). The sequence was obtained from a human donor with non-small cell lung cancer that progressed on radiotherapy plus ipilimumab. Some clones in this sample may be carry-over from other donors' samples. The specimen comprised peripheral blood, sampled from a patient treated with radiotherapy plus ipilimumab. The CDR3 loop reads CASSLGAGDSNQPQHF. The CDR3 DNA follows: TGTGCCAGCAGCTTAGGGGCAGGGGATAGCAATCAGCCCCAGCATTTT.